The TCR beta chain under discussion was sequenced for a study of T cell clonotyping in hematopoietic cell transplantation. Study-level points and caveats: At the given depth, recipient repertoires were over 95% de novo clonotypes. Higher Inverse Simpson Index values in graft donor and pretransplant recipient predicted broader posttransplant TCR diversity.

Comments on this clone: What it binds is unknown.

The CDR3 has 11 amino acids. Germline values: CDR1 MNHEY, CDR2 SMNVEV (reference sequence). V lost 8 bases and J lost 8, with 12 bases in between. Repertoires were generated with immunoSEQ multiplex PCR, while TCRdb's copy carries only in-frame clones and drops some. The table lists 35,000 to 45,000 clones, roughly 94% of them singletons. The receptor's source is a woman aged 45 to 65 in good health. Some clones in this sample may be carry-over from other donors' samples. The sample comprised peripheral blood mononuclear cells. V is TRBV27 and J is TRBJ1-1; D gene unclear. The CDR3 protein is CASPFCGEAFF. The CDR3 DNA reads TGTGCCAGCCCCTTCTGTGGGGAAGCTTTCTTT.